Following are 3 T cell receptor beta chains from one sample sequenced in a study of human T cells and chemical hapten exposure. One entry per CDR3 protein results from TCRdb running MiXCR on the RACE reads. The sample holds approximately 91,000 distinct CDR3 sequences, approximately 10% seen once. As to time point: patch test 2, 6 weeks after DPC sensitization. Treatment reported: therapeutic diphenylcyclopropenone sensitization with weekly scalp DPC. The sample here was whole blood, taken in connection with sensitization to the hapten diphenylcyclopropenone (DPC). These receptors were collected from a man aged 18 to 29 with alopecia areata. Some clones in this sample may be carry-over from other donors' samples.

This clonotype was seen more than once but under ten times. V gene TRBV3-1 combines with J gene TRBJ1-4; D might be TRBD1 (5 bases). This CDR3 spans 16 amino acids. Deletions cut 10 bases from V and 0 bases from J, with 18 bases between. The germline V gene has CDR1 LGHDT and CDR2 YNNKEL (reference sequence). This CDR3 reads CAIARRGEPTNEKLFF. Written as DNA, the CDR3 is TGTGCCATCGCGCGTCGAGGGGAGCCAACTAATGAAAAACTGTTTTTT.

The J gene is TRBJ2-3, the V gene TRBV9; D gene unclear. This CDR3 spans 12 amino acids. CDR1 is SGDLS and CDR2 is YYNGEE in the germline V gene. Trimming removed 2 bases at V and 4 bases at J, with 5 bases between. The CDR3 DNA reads TGTGCCAGCAGCGTCCAGCCAGATACGCAGTATTTT. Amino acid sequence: CASSVQPDTQYF. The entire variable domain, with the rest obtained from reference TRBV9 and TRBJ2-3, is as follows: DSGVTQTPKHLITATGQRVTLRCSPRSGDLSVYWYQQSLDQGLQFLIQYYNGEERAKGNILERFSAQQFPDLHSELNLSSLELGDSALYFCASSVQPDTQYFGPGTRLTVL.

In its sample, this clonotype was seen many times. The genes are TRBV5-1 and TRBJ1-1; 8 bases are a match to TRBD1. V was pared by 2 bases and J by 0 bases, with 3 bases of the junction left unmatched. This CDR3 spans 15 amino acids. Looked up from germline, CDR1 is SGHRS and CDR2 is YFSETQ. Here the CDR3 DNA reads TGCGCCAGCAGCTTATCAGGGGGCCTGAACACTGAAGCTTTCTTT. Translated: CASSLSGGLNTEAFF.